This TCR beta chain was sequenced in a study of vaccination and CD4 T cells after COVID-19. Background on the study: Overlapping spike peptides served as the stimulus for the cells. These peptides came from SARS-CoV-2 and from the common cold coronaviruses HCoV-NL63, HCoV-OC43 and HCoV-229E. Cultures designated as controls were supplied with a CEFX pool, an HIV-1 Nef pool, or no peptide.

Treatment defined: roughly 10-day PBMC culture with coronavirus spike peptide pools or control peptides (ViraFEST assay). First, ViraFEST expanded antigen-specific T cells with peptide pools, and next it sequenced the TCRs. The culture of around 2.2 million PBMCs per well included approximately 10 IU/ml IL-2 and around 10 ug/ml peptide pools. This CDR3 comprises 16 residues. CDR1 LNHNV and CDR2 YYDKDF come from the germline V gene (reference sequence). V shed 1 base, J shed 5 bases, and the junction held 10 bases outside the gene matches. An Oncomine TCR Beta short-read assay was used to sequence the DNA from cultured CD4+ T cells. Using its own MiXCR run on the PCR reads, TCRdb lists one record per CDR3 protein. Of 11,000 to 15,000 distinct CDR3 sequences in the sample, 60% are singletons; the top ten hold 14%. To note about this clonotype: Antigen: not known.

The chain employs TRBV15 and TRBJ2-5, with 7 bases identical to TRBD2. This TCR derives from a human donor who had recovered from COVID-19. Input material: CD4+ T cells from blood, cultured in vitro. The CDR3 nucleotides are TGTGCCACCAGCAGAGGGGGAGCGGGAACGAGGGAGACCCAGTACTTC. Translated: CATSRGGAGTRETQYF.